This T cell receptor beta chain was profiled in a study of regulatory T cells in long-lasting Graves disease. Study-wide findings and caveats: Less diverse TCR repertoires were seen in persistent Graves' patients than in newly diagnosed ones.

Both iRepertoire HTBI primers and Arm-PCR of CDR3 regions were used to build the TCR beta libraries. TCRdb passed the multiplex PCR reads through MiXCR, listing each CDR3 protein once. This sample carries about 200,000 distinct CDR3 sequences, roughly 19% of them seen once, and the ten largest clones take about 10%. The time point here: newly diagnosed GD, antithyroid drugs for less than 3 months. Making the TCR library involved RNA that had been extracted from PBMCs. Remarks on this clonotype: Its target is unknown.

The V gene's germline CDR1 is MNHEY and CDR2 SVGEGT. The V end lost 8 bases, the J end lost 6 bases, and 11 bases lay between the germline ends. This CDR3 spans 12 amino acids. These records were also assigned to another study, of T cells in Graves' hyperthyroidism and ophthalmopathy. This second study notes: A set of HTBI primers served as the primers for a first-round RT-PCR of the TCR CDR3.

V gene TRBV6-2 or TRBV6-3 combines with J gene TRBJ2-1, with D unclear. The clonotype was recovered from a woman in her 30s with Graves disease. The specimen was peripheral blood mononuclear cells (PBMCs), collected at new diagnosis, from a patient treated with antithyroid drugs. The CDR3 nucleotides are TGTGCCAGCGAACAAGCTGGCAATGAGCAGTTCTTC. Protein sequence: CASEQAGNEQFF.